This section outlines one T cell receptor beta chain sequence together with its context. Its antigen is currently unknown. The data were obtained in a study of post-analysis software for immune sequencing data. Prepared libraries of TCR beta cDNA carried unique molecular identifiers. TCRdb recomputed calls from the PCR reads with MiXCR, one row per CDR3 protein. The sample lists some 690,000 distinct CDR3 sequences, less than 35% occurring once. Broader study findings: Comparison of patients with controls showed five or six TRBV segments more frequent in patients, TRBV5-6, TRBV5-1 and TRBV20-1 among them. A significant reduction in normalized Chao1 diversity was observed in multiple sclerosis patients versus controls.

The germline gives CDR1 LNHNV, CDR2 YYDKDF (reference sequence). J gave up 0 bases and V 0 bases, and 2 bases lay outside the gene matches. This CDR3 region has 15 residues. V usage is TRBV15 and J usage is TRBJ2-7, with 7 nucleotides matching TRBD1. The TCR was taken from a girl aged 5-17 years with multiple sclerosis. Sequenced sample: blood. The CDR3 loop reads CATSRETGISYEQYF. CDR3 DNA sequence: TGTGCCACCAGCAGAGAGACAGGGATCTCCTACGAGCAGTACTTC.